The present T cell receptor (beta chain) was sequenced within a study of cytomegalovirus exposure and HLA in healthy donors. CDR3 length equals 15 residues. Germline lookup yields CDR1 MDHEN and CDR2 SYDVKM. Trimming removed 3 bases from V and 0 bases from J, with 12 bases in between. The PCR had 60 Vbeta and 13 Jbeta primers. Method: immunoSEQ multiplex PCR; TCRdb's copy keeps in-frame clones and lacks some. The data hold around 130,000 clones, with approximately 84% observed a single time. The sequenced sample was PBMCs. The TCR comes from a middle-aged woman in good health and CMV-seronegative. This chain uses TRBV28 with TRBJ2-7, with D uncertain. CDR3: CASSLTGRSSYEQYF. The CDR3 DNA is TGTGCCAGCAGTTTGACTGGCAGAAGCTCCTACGAGCAGTACTTC.